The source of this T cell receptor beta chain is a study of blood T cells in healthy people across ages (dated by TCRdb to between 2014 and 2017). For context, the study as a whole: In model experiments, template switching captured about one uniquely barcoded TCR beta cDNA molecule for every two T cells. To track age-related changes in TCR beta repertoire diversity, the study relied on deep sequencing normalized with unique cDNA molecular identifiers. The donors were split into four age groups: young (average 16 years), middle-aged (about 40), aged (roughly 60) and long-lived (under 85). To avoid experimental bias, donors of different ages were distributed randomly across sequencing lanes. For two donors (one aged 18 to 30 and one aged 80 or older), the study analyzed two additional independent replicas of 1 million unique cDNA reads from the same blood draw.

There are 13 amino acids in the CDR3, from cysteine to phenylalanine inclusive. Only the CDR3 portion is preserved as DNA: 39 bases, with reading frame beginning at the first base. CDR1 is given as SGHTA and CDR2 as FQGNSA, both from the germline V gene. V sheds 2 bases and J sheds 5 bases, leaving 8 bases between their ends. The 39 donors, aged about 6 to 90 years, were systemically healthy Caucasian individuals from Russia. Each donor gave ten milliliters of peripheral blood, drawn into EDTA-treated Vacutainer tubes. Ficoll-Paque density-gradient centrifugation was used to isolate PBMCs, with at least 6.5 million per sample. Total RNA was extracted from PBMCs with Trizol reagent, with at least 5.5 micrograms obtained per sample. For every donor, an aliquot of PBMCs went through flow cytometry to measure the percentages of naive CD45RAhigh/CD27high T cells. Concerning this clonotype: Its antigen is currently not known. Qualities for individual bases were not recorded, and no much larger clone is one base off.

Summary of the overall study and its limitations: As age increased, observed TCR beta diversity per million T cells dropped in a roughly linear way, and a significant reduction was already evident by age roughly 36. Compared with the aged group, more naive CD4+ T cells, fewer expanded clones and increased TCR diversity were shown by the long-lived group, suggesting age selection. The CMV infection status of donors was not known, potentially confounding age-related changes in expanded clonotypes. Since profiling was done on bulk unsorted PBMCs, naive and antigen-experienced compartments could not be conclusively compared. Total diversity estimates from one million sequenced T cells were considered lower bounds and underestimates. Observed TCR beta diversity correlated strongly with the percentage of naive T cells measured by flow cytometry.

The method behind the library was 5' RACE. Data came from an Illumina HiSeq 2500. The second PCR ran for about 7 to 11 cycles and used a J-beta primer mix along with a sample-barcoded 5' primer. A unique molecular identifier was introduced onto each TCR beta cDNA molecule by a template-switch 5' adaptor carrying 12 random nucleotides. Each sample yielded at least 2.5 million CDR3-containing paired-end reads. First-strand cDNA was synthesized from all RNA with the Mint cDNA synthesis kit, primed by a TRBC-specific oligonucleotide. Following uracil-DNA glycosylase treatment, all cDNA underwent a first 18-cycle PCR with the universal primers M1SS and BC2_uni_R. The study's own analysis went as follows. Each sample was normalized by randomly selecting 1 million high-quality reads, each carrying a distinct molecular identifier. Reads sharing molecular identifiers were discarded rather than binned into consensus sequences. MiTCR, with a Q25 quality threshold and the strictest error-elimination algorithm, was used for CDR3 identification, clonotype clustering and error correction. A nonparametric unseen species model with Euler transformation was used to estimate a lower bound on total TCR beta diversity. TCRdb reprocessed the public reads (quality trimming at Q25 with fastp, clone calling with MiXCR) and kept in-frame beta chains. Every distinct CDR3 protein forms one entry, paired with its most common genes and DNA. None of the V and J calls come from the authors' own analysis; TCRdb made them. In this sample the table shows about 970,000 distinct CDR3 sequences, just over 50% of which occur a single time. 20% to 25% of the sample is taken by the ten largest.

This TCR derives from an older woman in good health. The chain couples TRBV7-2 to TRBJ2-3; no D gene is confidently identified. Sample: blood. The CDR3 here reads CASSLLRLDTQYF. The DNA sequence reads TGTGCCAGCAGCTTACTCAGACTAGATACGCAGTATTTT. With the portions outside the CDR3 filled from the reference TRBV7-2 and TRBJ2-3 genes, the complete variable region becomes GAGVSQSPSNKVTEKGKDVELRCDPISGHTALYWYRQSLGQGLEFLIYFQGNSAPDKSGLPSDRFSAERTGGSVSTLTIQRTQQEDSAVYLCASSLLRLDTQYFGPGTRLTVL.